This is a list of T cell receptor beta chains from one sample in a study of cytotoxic CD8 clonotypes in ibrutinib-treated CLL. Assay: immunoSEQ multiplex PCR; the TCRdb copy retains only in-frame clones and omits some. This sample has around 310,000 clones, with around four fifths found just once. The starting material was PBMCs, obtained before ibrutinib treatment. These receptors all come from a human donor with chronic lymphocytic leukemia. Both conserved end residues are part of each CDR3. D genes are given only for firm matches. The size entry is marked missing in some rows and otherwise reads once, few, many or a size class.

DNA | CDR3 | J | V | D | size
TGTGCCAGCAGTTACTCGTCTAGCGGACGTCAAGAGACCCAGTACTTC | CASSYSSSGRQETQYF | TRBJ2-5 | TRBV6-5 | TRBD2 | .
TGTGCCATCAGAGGGGACAGGGGGAACTATGGCTACACCTTC | CAIRGDRGNYGYTF | TRBJ1-2 | TRBV10-3 | TRBD1 | .
TGCAGCGTTGCGTGGCAACCTAGGCCCTACGAGCAGTACTTC | CSVAWQPRPYEQYF | TRBJ2-7 | TRBV29-1 | . | .
TGTGCCAGCAGTCCCCGGGACCGGGGAACAGATACGCAGTATTTT | CASSPRDRGTDTQYF | TRBJ2-3 | TRBV27 | . | .
TGTGCCAGCACACGTGCAACTAATGAAAAACTGTTTTTT | CASTRATNEKLFF | TRBJ1-4 | TRBV27 | . | .
TGTGCCAGTAGTATGCGCGACCGACTAGACGACACCATATATTTT | CASSMRDRLDDTIYF | TRBJ1-3 | TRBV19 | . | once
TGCGCCAGCAGCTTGGCACGGGGGACAGTTAGCACAGATACGCAGTATTTT | CASSLARGTVSTDTQYF | TRBJ2-3 | TRBV5-1 | . | .
TGTGCCATCAGTGAGTCGAATGTCGGTCGGTACTTC | CAISESNVGRYF | TRBJ2-7 | TRBV10-3 | . | once
TGTGCCAGCAGCTCAAGGACAGGCCTCTCCTACGAGCAGTACTTC | CASSSRTGLSYEQYF | TRBJ2-7 | TRBV5-6 | TRBD1 | .
TGTGCCAGCAGGGAGGACAGGCTGGCTGGAAACACCATATATTTT | CASREDRLAGNTIYF | TRBJ1-3 | TRBV6-1 | TRBD1 | .
TGTGCCAGCAGCTTAGCCAGAGCTAACTATGGCTACACCTTC | CASSLARANYGYTF | TRBJ1-2 | TRBV7-2 | . | few
TGTGCCAGCAGCTTCGGACTAGCGGGTTTTACCGGGGAGCTGTTTTTT | CASSFGLAGFTGELFF | TRBJ2-2 | TRBV11-3 | TRBD2 | .
TGTGCCAGTGAGAGCAAATTCAGGGCGATGAACACTGAAGCTTTCTTT | CASESKFRAMNTEAFF | TRBJ1-1 | TRBV19 | . | .
TGCAGCGTTAGACAGGATAAAACTGGAAACACCATATATTTT | CSVRQDKTGNTIYF | TRBJ1-3 | TRBV29-1 | . | once
TGTGCCAGCAGCTTAGGGGTGAGCGGCTACACCTTC | CASSLGVSGYTF | TRBJ1-2 | TRBV11-1 | . | .
TGTGCCAGCAGTTACTCCCTGAATAGCGGTACCGGGGAGCTGTTTTTT | CASSYSLNSGTGELFF | TRBJ2-2 | TRBV6-5 | . | .
TGTGCCAGCAGCTTGATCGGCAGGGAGCAGTTCTTC | CASSLIGREQFF | TRBJ2-1 | TRBV7-9 | . | .
TGTGCCAGCAGCCCCCCTTTTAAGACTAGCGCATTCACAGATACGCAGTATTTT | CASSPPFKTSAFTDTQYF | TRBJ2-3 | TRBV14 | TRBD2 | .
TGTGCCAGCAGCTTAATAGGGTACGAGCAGTACTTC | CASSLIGYEQYF | TRBJ2-7 | TRBV7-2 | . | few
TGTGCCAGCATGGTGGTTTTAGGGGAAGGAACTGAAGCTTTCTTT | CASMVVLGEGTEAFF | TRBJ1-1 | TRBV7-8 | . | .
TGCGCCAGCAGCTCCCTGGGGACTAGCGGGACGAGCTCCTACAATGAGCAGTTCTTC | CASSSLGTSGTSSYNEQFF | TRBJ2-1 | TRBV5-1 | TRBD2 | .
TGTGCCAGCAGCTTGTCAGAGGGCAATGAGCAGTTCTTC | CASSLSEGNEQFF | TRBJ2-1 | TRBV5-6 | . | .
TGTGCCAGCCCCGGGACTAGCGGAAAAGAGACCCAGTACTTC | CASPGTSGKETQYF | TRBJ2-5 | TRBV5-8 | TRBD2 | .
TGTGCCAGCAGCTCCGGGGGGCTAGCGGGGAAAGATACGCAGTATTTT | CASSSGGLAGKDTQYF | TRBJ2-3 | TRBV5-4 | TRBD2 | .
TGTGCCAGCAGCCCGAGGACCAGGGAAGGAAACGAGCAGTACTTC | CASSPRTREGNEQYF | TRBJ2-7 | TRBV7-9 | . | .
TGTGCCAGCAGCTCGCGGGACAGACTCAATGAGCAGTTCTTC | CASSSRDRLNEQFF | TRBJ2-1 | TRBV5-4 | . | .
TGCGCCAGCAGCTTGGGCTCCAGTGGGGGTCAGCCCCAGCATTTT | CASSLGSSGGQPQHF | TRBJ1-5 | TRBV5-1 | . | few
TGCGCCAGCAGCTCGGCCCTACTCCAGGAGAACTACGAGCAGTACTTC | CASSSALLQENYEQYF | TRBJ2-7 | TRBV5-1 | . | once
TGTGCCAGCAGTTCCGGGACAGCCTACACCGGGGAGCTGTTTTTT | CASSSGTAYTGELFF | TRBJ2-2 | TRBV27 | TRBD1 | few